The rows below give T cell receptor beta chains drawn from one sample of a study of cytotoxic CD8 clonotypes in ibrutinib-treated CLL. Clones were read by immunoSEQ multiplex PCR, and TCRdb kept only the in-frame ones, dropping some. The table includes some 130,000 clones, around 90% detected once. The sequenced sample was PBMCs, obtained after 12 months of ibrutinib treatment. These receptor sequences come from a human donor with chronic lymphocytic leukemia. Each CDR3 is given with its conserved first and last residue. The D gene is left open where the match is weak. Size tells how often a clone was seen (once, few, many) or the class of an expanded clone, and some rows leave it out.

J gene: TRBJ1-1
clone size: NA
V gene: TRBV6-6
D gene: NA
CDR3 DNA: TGTGCCAGCAGTTACGAACAGGGTAGAGCTTTCTTT
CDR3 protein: CASSYEQGRAFF

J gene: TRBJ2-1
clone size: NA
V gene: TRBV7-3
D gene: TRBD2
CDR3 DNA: TGTGCCAGCAGCTTAGGGACTAGCGGGAGCAATGAGCAGTTCTTC
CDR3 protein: CASSLGTSGSNEQFF

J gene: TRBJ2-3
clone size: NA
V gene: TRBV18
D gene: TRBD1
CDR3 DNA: TGTGCCAGCTCACCGACGGACAGGGGCGCAGATACGCAGTATTTT
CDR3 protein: CASSPTDRGADTQYF

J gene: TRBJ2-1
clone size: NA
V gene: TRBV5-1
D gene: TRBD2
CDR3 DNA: TGCGCCAGCCTCGGTGGGGAGGGGTCCTACAATGAGCAGTTCTTC
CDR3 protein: CASLGGEGSYNEQFF

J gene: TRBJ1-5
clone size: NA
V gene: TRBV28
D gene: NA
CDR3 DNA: TGTGCCAGCACCTCCGGGAGGGGGCAGCCCCAGCATTTT
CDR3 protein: CASTSGRGQPQHF

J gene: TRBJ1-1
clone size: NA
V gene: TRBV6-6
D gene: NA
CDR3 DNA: TGTGCCAGCAGTTACGGGATGAACACTGAAGCTTTCTTT
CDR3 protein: CASSYGMNTEAFF

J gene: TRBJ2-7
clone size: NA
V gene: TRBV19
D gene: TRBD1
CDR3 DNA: TGTGCCAGTAGTATAGAGGGGACAGGGTACTACGAGCAGTACTTC
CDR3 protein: CASSIEGTGYYEQYF

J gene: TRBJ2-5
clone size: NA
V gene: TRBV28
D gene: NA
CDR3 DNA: TGTGCCAGCAGTTTATCTTTCCCTTCGCTAGAGACCCAGTACTTC
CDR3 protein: CASSLSFPSLETQYF

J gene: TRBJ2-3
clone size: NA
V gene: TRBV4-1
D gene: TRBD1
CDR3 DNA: TGCGCCAGCAGCCAGGGACAGGGCCTAATCACAGATACGCAGTATTTT
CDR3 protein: CASSQGQGLITDTQYF

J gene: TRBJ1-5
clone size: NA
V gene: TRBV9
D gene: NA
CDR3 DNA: TGTGCCAGCAGCCCCGGGGGGGGTTTAGAGGGACAGCCCCAGCATTTT
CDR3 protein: CASSPGGGLEGQPQHF

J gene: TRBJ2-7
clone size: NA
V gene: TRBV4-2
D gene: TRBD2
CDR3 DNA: TGTGCCAGTGAGGATAGCGGGAATTACGAGCAGTACTTC
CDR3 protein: CASEDSGNYEQYF

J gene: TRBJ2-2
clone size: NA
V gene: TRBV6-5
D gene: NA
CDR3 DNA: TGTGCCAGCAGTTATGACTCCACCGGGGAGCTGTTTTTT
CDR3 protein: CASSYDSTGELFF

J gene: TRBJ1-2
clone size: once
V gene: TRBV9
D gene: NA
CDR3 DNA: TGTGCCAGCAGCGTAGACATAAACTATGGCTACACCTTC
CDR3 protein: CASSVDINYGYTF

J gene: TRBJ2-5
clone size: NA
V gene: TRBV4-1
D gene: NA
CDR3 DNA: TGCGCCAGCAGCCAAGAGAGGCAGAACCAAGAGACCCAGTACTTC
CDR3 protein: CASSQERQNQETQYF

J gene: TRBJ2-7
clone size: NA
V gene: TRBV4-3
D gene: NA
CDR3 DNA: TGCGCCAGCAGCCAAGATCCAGGGACCTCCTACGAGCAGTACTTC
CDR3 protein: CASSQDPGTSYEQYF

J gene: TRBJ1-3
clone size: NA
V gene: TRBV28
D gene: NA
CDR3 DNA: TGTGCCAGCAGTTTGGGTAACACCATATATTTT
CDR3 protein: CASSLGNTIYF

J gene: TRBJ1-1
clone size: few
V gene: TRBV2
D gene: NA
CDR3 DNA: TGTGCCAGCAGCCGGAACACTGAAGCTTTCTTT
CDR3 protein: CASSRNTEAFF

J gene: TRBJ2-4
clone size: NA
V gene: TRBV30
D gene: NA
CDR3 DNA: TGTGCGGGGGGAGGCGGAGCCAAAAACATTCAGTACTTC
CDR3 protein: CAGGGGAKNIQYF

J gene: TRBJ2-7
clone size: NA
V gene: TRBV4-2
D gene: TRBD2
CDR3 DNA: TGTGCCAGCAGCCAAGAGATAGCGGGAGGGACCTACGAGCAGTACTTC
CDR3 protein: CASSQEIAGGTYEQYF

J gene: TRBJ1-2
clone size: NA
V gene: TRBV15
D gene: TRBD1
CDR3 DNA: TGTGCCACCAGCAGGGAAACAGGGGGACCCTATGGCTACACCTTC
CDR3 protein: CATSRETGGPYGYTF

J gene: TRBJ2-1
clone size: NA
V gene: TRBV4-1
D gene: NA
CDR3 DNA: TGCGCCAGCAGCCAAGATATCTCTGGGAGCTCCTACAATGAGCAGTTCTTC
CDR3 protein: CASSQDISGSSYNEQFF

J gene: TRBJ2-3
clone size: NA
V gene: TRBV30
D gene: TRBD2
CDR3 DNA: TGTGCCTGGAGTGCTGTGACTAGCGGCACAGATACGCAGTATTTT
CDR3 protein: CAWSAVTSGTDTQYF

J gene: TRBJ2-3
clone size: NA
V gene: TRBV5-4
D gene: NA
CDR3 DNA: TGTGCCAGCAGCTCCTCCAGGGGAAGGATTGGTCAAGATACGCAGTATTTT
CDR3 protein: CASSSSRGRIGQDTQYF

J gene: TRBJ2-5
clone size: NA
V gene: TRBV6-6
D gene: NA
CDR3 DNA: TGTGCCAGCAGTCCAGGGGCAGAGACCCAGTACTTC
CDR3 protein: CASSPGAETQYF

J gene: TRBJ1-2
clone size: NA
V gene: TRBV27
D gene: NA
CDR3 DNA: TGTGCCAGCAGTTTATCGGGAAAAGCTAACTATGGCTACACCTTC
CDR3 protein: CASSLSGKANYGYTF

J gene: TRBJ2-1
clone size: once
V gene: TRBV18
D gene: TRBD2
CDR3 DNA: TGTGCCAGCTCACCACGGGCTCGGGAGGGCCCTCGGAATGAGCAGTTCTTC
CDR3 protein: CASSPRAREGPRNEQFF

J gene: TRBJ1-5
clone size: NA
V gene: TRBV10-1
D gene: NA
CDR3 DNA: TGCGCCAGCAGTGAACGGGTCGCTCAGCCCCAGCATTTT
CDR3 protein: CASSERVAQPQHF

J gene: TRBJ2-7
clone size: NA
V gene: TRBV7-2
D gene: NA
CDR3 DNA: TGTGCCAGCAGCTTAGTAACCGGAATTAATGGGGAGCAGTACTTC
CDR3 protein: CASSLVTGINGEQYF

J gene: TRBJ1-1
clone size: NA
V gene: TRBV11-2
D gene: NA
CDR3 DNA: TGTGCCAGCAGCTTAGATTGGACAGATGAAGCTTTCTTT
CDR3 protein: CASSLDWTDEAFF

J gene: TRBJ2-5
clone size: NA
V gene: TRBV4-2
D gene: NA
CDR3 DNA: TGTGCCAGCAGCCAAGAGGGGAAGACCCAGTACTTC
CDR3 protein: CASSQEGKTQYF

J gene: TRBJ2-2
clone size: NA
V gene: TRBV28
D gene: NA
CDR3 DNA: TGTGCCAGCCAGGGCGGGGCGAACACCGGGGAGCTGTTTTTT
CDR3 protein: CASQGGANTGELFF

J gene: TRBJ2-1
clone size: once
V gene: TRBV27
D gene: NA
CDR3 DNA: TGTGCCAGCAGTTTAATCCCCCCTACTAACAATGAGCAGTTCTTC
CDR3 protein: CASSLIPPTNNEQFF

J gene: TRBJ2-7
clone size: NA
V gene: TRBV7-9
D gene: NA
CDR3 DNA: TGTGCCAGCAGCTTAGTCGGGTACGAGCAGTACTTC
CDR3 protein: CASSLVGYEQYF

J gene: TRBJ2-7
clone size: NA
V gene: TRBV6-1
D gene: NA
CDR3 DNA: TGTGCCAACTCCCCGGGGCGGGGATTCTCCTACGAGCAGTACTTC
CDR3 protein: CANSPGRGFSYEQYF

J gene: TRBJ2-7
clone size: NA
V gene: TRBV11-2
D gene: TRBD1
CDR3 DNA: TGTGCCAGCAGCCCGGTACAGGGGGCCTACGAGCAGTACTTC
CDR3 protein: CASSPVQGAYEQYF